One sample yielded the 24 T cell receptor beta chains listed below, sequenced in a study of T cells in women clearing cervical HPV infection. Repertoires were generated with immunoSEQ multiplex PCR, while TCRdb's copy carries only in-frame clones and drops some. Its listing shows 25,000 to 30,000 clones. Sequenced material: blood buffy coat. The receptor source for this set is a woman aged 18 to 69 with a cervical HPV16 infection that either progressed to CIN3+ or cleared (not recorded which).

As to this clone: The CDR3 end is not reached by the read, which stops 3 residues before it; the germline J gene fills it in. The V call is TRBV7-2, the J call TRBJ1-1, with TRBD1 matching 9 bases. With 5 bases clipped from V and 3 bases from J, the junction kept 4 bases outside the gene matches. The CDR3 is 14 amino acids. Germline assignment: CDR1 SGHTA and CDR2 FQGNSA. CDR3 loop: CASSPYRGHTEAFF. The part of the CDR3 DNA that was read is TGTGCCAGCAGCCCATACAGGGGGCACACTGAA.

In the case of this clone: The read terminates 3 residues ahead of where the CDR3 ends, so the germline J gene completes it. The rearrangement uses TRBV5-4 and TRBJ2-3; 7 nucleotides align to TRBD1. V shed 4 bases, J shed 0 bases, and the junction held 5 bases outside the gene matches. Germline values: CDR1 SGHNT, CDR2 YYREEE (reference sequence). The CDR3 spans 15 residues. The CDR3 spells CASSQGQTSTDTQYF. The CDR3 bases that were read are TGTGCCAGCAGCCAGGGACAGACTAGCACAGATACG. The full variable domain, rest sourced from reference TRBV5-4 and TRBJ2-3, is ETGVTQSPTHLIKTRGQQVTLRCSSQSGHNTVSWYQQALGQGPQFIFQYYREEENGRGNFPPRFSGLQFPNYSSELNVNALELDDSALYLCASSQGQTSTDTQYFGPGTRLTVL.

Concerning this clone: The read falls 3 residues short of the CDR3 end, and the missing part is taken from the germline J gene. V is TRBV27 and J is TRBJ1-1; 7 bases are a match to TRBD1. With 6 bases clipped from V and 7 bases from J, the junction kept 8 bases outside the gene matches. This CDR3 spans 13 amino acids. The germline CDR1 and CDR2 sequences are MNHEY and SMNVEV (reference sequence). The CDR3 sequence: CASRAGGHIEAFF. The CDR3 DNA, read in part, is TGTGCCAGCAGAGCAGGGGGACACATTGAA.

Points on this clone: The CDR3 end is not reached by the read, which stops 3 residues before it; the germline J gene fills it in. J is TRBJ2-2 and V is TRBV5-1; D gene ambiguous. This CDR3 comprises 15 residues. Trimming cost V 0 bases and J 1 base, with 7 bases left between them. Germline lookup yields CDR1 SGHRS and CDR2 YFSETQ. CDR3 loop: CASSLVAGNTGELFF. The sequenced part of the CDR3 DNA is TGCGCCAGCAGCTTGGTGGCAGGGAACACCGGGGAG.

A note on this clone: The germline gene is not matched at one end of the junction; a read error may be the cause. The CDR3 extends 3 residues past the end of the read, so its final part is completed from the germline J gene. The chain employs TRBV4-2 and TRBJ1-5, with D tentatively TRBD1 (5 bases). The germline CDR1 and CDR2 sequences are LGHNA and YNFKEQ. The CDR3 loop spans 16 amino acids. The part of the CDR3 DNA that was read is TGCGCCAGCAGCCAAAACCCGGGACTTAGTAATCAGCCC. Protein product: CASSQNPGLSNQP. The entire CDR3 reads CASSQNPGLSNQPQHF.

The CDR3 loop reads CSASLGTGGRTDTQYF. The part of the CDR3 DNA that was read is TGCAGTGCTAGCTTAGGGACAGGGGGGCGCACAGATACG. The J gene is TRBJ2-3, the V gene TRBV20-1; 11 bases fit TRBD1. The CDR3 end falls 3 residues outside the read, so it is completed with the germline J gene. This CDR3 spans 16 amino acids. CDR1 is DFQATT and CDR2 is SNEGSKA in the germline V gene (reference sequence). Unmatched junction bases numbered 6, after V lost 3 bases and J lost 1 base.

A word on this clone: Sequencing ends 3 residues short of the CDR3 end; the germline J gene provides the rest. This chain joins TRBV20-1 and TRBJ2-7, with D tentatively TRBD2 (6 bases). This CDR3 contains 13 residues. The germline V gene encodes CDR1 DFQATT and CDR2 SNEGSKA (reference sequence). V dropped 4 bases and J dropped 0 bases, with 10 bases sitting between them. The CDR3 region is CSATSESSYEQYF. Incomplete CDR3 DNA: TGCAGTGCTACTAGCGAAAGCTCCTACGAG.

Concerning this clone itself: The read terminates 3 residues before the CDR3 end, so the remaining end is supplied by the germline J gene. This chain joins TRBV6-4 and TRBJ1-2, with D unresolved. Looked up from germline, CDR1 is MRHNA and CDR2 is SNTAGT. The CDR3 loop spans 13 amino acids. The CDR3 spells CASSDQVSYDYTF. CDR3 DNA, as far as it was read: TGTGCCAGCAGTGACCAGGTTTCCTACGAC.

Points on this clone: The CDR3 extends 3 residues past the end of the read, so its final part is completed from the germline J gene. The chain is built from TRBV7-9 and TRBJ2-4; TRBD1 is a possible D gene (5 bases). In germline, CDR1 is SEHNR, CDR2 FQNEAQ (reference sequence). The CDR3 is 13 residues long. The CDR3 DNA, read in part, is TGTGCCAGCAGCTTAGTTCAGGGCTTTGGT. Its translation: CASSLVQGFG. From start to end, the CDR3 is CASSLVQGFGQYF.

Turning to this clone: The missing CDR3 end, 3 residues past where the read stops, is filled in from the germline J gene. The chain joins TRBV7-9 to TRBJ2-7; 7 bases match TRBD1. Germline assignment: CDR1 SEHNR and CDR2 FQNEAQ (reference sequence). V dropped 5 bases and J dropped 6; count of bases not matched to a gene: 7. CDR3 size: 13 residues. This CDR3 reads CASSPTGLGEQYF. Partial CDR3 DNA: TGTGCCAGCAGCCCGACAGGGTTGGGCGAG.

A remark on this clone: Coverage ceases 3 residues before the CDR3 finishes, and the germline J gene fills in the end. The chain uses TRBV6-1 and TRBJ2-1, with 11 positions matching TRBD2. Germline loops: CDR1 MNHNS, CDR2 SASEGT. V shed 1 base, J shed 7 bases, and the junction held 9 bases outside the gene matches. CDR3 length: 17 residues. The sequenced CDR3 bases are TGTGCCAGCAGTGAAGTAAGTCTAGCGGGAGGTAGGAATGAG. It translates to CASSEVSLAGGRNE. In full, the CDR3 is CASSEVSLAGGRNEQFF.

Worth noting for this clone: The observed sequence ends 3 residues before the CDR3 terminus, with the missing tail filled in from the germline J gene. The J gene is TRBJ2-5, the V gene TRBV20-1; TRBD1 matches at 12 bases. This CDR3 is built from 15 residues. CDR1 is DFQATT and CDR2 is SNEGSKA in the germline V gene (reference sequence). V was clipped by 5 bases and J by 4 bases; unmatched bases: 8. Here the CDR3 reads CSARGDRGRRETQYF. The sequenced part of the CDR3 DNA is TGCAGTGCTCGGGGGGACAGGGGGCGAAGAGAGACC.

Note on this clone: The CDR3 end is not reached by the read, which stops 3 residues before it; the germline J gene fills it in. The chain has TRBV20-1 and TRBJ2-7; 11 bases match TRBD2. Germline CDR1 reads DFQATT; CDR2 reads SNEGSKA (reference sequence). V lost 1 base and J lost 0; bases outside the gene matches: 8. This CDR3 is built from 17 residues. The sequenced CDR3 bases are TGCAGTGCTAGAGTATTGGCTAGCGGGGGGACCTCCTACGAG. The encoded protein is CSARVLASGGTSYE. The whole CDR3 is CSARVLASGGTSYEQYF.

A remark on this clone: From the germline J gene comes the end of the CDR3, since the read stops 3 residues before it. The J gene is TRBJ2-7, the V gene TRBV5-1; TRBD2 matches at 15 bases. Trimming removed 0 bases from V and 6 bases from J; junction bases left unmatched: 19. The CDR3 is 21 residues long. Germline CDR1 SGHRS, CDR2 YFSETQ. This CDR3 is CASSLVGLTGTSGRLPFEQYF. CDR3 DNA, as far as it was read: TGCGCCAGCAGCTTGGTTGGCCTAACCGGGACTAGCGGGAGGCTTCCTTTCGAG.

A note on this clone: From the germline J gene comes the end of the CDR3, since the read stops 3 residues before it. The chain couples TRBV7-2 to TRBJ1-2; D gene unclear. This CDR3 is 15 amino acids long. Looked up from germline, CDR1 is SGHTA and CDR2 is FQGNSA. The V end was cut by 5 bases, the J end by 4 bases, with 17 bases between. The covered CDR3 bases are TGTGCCAGCAGCCAAGGTGGTGGTGTTATCTATGGC. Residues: CASSQGGGVIYG. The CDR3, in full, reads CASSQGGGVIYGYTF.

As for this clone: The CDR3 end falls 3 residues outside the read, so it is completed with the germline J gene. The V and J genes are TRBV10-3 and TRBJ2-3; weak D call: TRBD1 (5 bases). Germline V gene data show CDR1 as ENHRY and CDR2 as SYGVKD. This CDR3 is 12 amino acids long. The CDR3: CAIKDGQETQYF. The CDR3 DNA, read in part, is TGTGCCATCAAGGACGGACAAGAGACG.

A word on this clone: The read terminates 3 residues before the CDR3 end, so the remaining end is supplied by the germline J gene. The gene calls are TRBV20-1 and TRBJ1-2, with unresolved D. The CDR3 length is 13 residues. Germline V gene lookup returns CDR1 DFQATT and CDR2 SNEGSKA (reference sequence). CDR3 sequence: CSARWPRTDTYTF. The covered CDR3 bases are TGCAGTGCTAGATGGCCGCGCACAGATACC.

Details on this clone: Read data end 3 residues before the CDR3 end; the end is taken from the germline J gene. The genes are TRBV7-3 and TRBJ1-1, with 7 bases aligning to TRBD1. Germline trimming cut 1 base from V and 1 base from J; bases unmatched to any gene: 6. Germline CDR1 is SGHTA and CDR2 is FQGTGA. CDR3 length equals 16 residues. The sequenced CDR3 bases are TGTGCCAGCAGCTTAAACCCGACAGGGAGGAACACTGAA. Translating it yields CASSLNPTGRNTE. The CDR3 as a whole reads CASSLNPTGRNTEAFF.

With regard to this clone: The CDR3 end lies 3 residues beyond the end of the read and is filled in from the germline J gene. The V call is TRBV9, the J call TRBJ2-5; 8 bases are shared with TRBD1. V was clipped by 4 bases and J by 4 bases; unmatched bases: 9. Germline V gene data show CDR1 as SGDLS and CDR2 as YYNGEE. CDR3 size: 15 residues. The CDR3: CASSTGQGFGETQYF. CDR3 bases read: TGTGCCAGCAGCACAGGACAGGGATTTGGAGAGACC.

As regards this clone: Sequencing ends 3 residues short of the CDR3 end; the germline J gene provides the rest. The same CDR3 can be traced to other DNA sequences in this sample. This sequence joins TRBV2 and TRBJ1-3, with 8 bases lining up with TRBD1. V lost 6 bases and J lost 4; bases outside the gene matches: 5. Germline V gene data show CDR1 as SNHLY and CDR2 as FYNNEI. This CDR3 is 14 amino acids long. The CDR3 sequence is CASSWTGTGNTIYF. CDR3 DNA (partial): TGTGCCAGCAGCTGGACAGGGACAGGAAACACC.

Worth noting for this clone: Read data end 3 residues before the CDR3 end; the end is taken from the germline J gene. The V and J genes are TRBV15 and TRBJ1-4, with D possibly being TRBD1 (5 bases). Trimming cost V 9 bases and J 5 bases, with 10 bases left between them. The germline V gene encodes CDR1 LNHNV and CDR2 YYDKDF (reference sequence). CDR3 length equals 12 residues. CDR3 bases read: TGTGCCACTGGGGCCGGGAATGAAAAA. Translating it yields CATGAGNEK. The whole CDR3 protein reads CATGAGNEKLFF. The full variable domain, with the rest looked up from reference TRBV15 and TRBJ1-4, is DAMVIQNPRYQVTQFGKPVTLSCSQTLNHNVMYWYQQKSSQAPKLLFHYYDKDFNNEADTPDNFQSRRPNTSFCFLDIRSPGLGDTAMYLCATGAGNEKLFFGSGTQLSVL.

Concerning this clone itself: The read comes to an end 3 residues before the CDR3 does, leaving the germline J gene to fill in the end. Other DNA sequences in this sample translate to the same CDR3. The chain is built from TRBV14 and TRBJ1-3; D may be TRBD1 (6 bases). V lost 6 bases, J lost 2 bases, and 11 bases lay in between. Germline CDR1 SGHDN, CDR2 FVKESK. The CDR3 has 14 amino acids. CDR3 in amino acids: CASSPGTPGNTIYF. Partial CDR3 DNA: TGTGCCAGCAGTCCCGGGACACCTGGAAACACC.

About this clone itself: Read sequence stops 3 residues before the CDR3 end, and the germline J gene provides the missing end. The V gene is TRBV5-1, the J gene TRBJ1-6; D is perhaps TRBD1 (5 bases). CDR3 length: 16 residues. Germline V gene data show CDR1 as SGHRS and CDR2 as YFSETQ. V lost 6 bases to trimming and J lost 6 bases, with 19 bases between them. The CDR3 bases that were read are TGCGCCAGCACCGACGGGAGGGGCCCTCCTAATTCACCC. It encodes CASTDGRGPPNSP. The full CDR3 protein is CASTDGRGPPNSPLHF. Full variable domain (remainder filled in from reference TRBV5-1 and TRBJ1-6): KAGVTQTPRYLIKTRGQQVTLSCSPISGHRSVSWYQQTPGQGLQFLFEYFSETQRNKGNFPGRFSGRQFSNSRSEMNVSTLELGDSALYLCASTDGRGPPNSPLHFGNGTRLTVT.

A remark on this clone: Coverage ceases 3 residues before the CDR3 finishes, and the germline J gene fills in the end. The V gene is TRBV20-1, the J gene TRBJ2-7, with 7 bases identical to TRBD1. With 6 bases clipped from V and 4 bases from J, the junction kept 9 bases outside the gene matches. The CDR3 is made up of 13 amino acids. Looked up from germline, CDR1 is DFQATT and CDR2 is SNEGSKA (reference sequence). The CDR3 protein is CSATGQATYEQYF. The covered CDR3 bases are TGCAGTGCAACAGGACAGGCAACTTACGAG.